This record concerns one T cell receptor beta chain sequence. These data come from a study of human T cells and chemical hapten exposure. Study background: Patients having alopecia areata, totalis or universalis were mostly female. Variability of per-sample TCR yields stemmed mainly from small differences in pooled library volume.

Germline-derived CDR1 and CDR2 are MDHEN and SYDVKM. The V gene lost 4 bases and the J gene lost 0 bases, with 16 bases spanning the gap. The CDR3 spans 17 residues. Individual cDNA molecules in this library carried unique molecular identifiers. TCRdb ran MiXCR on the RACE reads and lists one entry per CDR3 protein. The sample contains 180,000 or so distinct CDR3 sequences, about 22% of which appear only once. Time point defined: patch test 3, about 24 weeks after DPC sensitization. The treatment: therapeutic diphenylcyclopropenone sensitization with weekly scalp DPC. The receptor comes from a middle-aged woman with alopecia areata. Some clones in this sample may be carry-over from other donors' samples. The chain employs TRBV28 and TRBJ1-5, with D tentatively TRBD1 (5 bases). The starting material was whole blood, obtained in connection with sensitization to the hapten diphenylcyclopropenone (DPC). This chain's CDR3 is CASSSIDGAYSNQPQHF. As DNA, the CDR3 is TGTGCCAGCAGTTCTATTGACGGGGCATATAGCAATCAGCCCCAGCATTTT.